This TCR beta chain was retrieved from a study of blood T cell repertoires in COVID-19. Study information: Sites in the United States, Italy and Spain provided acute and convalescent COVID-19 samples. PBMCs, B-cell-depleted T cells, or T cells were the source of the cDNA or gDNA that made up the material.

V lost 7 bases to trimming and J lost 3 bases, with 9 bases between them. The CDR3 consists of 13 residues. Looked up from germline, CDR1 is WSHSY and CDR2 is SAAADI. In the original processing: Amplification with reference gene primers provided the estimates of nucleated cell counts. The method was immunoSEQ multiplex PCR; TCRdb's version includes in-frame clones alone and lacks a portion of them. Clonal size and the V and J genes are those of that table, whereas D and trimming came from the DNA. The sample records about 120,000 clones, approximately 90% being singletons. The sequencing sample was made of peripheral blood. This receptor was obtained from a woman aged 80 or over with acute or convalescent COVID-19. The V call is TRBV10-2, the J call TRBJ1-4; D ambiguous. The CDR3 is CASMLASNEKLFF. The CDR3 DNA is TGCGCCAGCATGCTGGCATCTAATGAAAAACTGTTTTTT.